These 12 T cell receptor beta chains were sequenced from one sample in a study of blood T cell repertoires in COVID-19. Generated by immunoSEQ multiplex PCR, the TCRdb table keeps only in-frame clones and is missing some. Of 150,000 to 200,000 clones in the sample, 65% to 90% were seen once. Material for sequencing was PBMCs or T cells enriched from blood (not recorded which). The receptors originated from a man between 45 and 60 years old who had recovered from COVID-19.

This sequence joins TRBV9 and TRBJ2-3; D ambiguous. V was shortened by 4 bases and J by 1 base, with 16 bases between the two germline ends. Looked up from germline, CDR1 is SGDLS and CDR2 is YYNGEE. This CDR3 contains 16 residues. CDR3 sequence: CASSLLERIGTDTQYF. CDR3 nucleotide sequence: TGTGCCAGCAGCCTACTGGAGAGGATTGGCACAGATACGCAGTATTTT.

The chain recombines TRBV5-1 with TRBJ2-5, with a possible D match to TRBD2 (6 bases). This CDR3 is built from 14 residues. From germline, CDR1 is SGHRS and CDR2 YFSETQ. Trimming shortened V by 3 bases and J by 5 bases, and 14 bases separated the two germline ends. In DNA form, the CDR3 reads TGCGCCAGCAGCTATCAGGGAGGTGAGGAGACCCAGTACTTC. This gives the protein CASSYQGGEETQYF.

The rearrangement joins TRBV5-1 to TRBJ1-1, with TRBD1 matching 10 bases. The V and J ends lost 7 bases and 0 bases, in that order; junction bases with no gene match: 6. The CDR3 loop spans 15 amino acids. Germline V gene data show CDR1 as SGHRS and CDR2 as YFSETQ. The CDR3 DNA is TGCGCCAGCCTACCGGGACAGGGGTTGAACACTGAAGCTTTCTTT. Translation gives CASLPGQGLNTEAFF.

This clone has only one observation. The chain combines TRBV19 with TRBJ2-7; no clear D gene. The germline V gene has CDR1 LNHDA and CDR2 SQIVND (reference sequence). V shed 1 base and J shed 2 bases, with 9 bases lying between them. The CDR3 is 14 residues long. CDR3 amino acids: CASSIGAQAYEQYF. The CDR3 DNA is TGTGCCAGTAGTATAGGAGCCCAAGCCTACGAGCAGTACTTC.

V usage is TRBV16 and J usage is TRBJ2-7; D possibly corresponds to TRBD1 (6 bases). The CDR3 runs 15 residues. The germline V gene has CDR1 KGHSY and CDR2 FQNENV. V gave up 0 bases and J gave up 1 base, with 10 bases separating them. Here the CDR3 DNA reads TGTGCCAGCAGCCAATCGAGAGACAGGTCCTACGAGCAGTACTTC. It yields the protein CASSQSRDRSYEQYF.

This chain connects TRBV20-1 to TRBJ1-3, with D possibly TRBD1 on 6 matching bases. The CDR3 length is 13 residues. The germline CDR1 and CDR2 sequences are DFQATT and SNEGSKA (reference sequence). Trimming shortened V by 3 bases and J by 4 bases, and 10 bases separated the two germline ends. The CDR3 bases are TGCAGTGCTAGTTCAGGGACAGGAAACACCATATATTTT. Encoded protein: CSASSGTGNTIYF.

This chain links TRBV5-6 with TRBJ2-7; TRBD1 agrees at 7 bases. Germline assignment: CDR1 SGHDT and CDR2 YYEEEE. The CDR3 loop spans 15 amino acids. J gave up 1 base and V 1 base, and 5 bases lay outside the gene matches. CDR3 amino acids: CASSLSGRGSYEQYF. CDR3 bases: TGTGCCAGCAGCTTGTCCGGCAGGGGGTCCTACGAGCAGTACTTC. The complete variable domain, with remaining parts taken from reference TRBV5-6 and TRBJ2-7, reads DAGVTQSPTHLIKTRGQQVTLRCSPKSGHDTVSWYQQALGQGPQFIFQYYEEEERQRGNFPDRFSGHQFPNYSSELNVNALLLGDSALYLCASSLSGRGSYEQYFGPGTRLTVT.

The sample holds a few counts of this clone. The V gene is TRBV6-1, the J gene TRBJ1-1; no clear D. The V gene's germline CDR1 is MNHNS and CDR2 SASEGT. Trimming removed 1 base at V and 0 bases at J, with 9 bases between. This CDR3 is built from 15 residues. CDR3 in DNA: TGTGCCAGCAGTGAAGTTCACACAATGAACACTGAAGCTTTCTTT. Its translation: CASSEVHTMNTEAFF.

The chain recombines TRBV19 with TRBJ1-1; TRBD1 is a possible D gene (5 bases). The V end was cut by 7 bases, the J end by 1 base, with 10 bases between. Germline CDR1 LNHDA, CDR2 SQIVND (reference sequence). This CDR3 spans 13 amino acids. The CDR3 DNA is TGTGCCAGTAAGGGCCAGGGGAACACTGAAGCTTTCTTT. Protein product: CASKGQGNTEAFF.

The rearrangement joins TRBV7-2 to TRBJ1-5; weak D call: TRBD1 (6 bases). Looked up from germline, CDR1 is SGHTA and CDR2 is FQGNSA. CDR3 size: 14 residues. Trimming took 4 bases from V and 2 from J, leaving 9 bases between them. The CDR3 is CASSSWTGNQPQHF. For the CDR3, the DNA is TGTGCCAGCAGCTCTTGGACAGGCAATCAGCCCCAGCATTTT. Complete variable domain (other parts from reference TRBV7-2 and TRBJ1-5): GAGVSQSPSNKVTEKGKDVELRCDPISGHTALYWYRQSLGQGLEFLIYFQGNSAPDKSGLPSDRFSAERTGGSVSTLTIQRTQQEDSAVYLCASSSWTGNQPQHFGDGTRLSIL.

The rearrangement uses TRBV7-2 and TRBJ1-2; D perhaps matches TRBD1 (5 bases). CDR1 and CDR2 from the germline V gene are SGHTA and FQGNSA. The CDR3 spans 15 residues. V gave up 4 bases and J gave up 7 bases, with 19 bases separating them. CDR3 in amino acids: CASSSPYAGQPGYTF. The CDR3 DNA sequence: TGTGCCAGCAGCTCACCTTATGCCGGACAACCTGGCTACACCTTC.

The chain combines TRBV5-8 with TRBJ1-5; D ambiguous. Germline V gives CDR1 SGHTS, CDR2 YDEGEE. The CDR3 has 12 residues. V lost 2 bases and J 7 bases, leaving 7 bases between the germline ends. The CDR3: CASSFQMQPQHF. In DNA form, the CDR3 reads TGTGCCAGCAGCTTTCAGATGCAGCCCCAGCATTTT. The full variable domain, completed using reference TRBV5-8 and TRBJ1-5, is EAGVTQSPTHLIKTRGQQATLRCSPISGHTSVYWYQQALGLGLQFLLWYDEGEERNRGNFPPRFSGRQFPNYSSELNVNALELEDSALYLCASSFQMQPQHFGDGTRLSIL.